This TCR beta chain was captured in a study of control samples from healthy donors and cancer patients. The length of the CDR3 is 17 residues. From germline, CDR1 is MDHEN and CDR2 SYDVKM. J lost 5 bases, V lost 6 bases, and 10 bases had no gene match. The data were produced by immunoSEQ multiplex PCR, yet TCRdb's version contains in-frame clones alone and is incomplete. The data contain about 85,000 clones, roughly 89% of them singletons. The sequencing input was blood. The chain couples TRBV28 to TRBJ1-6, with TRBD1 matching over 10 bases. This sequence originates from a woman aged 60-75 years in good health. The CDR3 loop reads CASRTRDRGPDNSPLHF. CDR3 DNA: TGTGCCAGCAGAACCCGGGACAGGGGACCTGATAATTCACCCCTCCACTTT.